Listed below are T cell receptor beta chains from one sample, sequenced in a study of vaccination effects on CD4 cells after COVID-19. Some clones are missing from TCRdb's copy, which holds only in-frame ones; the method was immunoSEQ multiplex PCR. Of around 60,000 clones listed, approximately 80% are singletons. These receptors have no identified antigens. The sample consisted of CD4+ T cells from PBMCs cultured without peptide, taken before COVID-19 vaccination. These TCRs come from a human donor who received a COVID-19 vaccine. The CDR3 runs from the conserved cysteine through the conserved F or W. A D gene is named only where the DNA matches it firmly. Clone size is given for some rows only: seen once, a few or many times, or a class if the clone is expanded.

j_call	v_call	d_call	clone_size	cdr3_aa	cdr3_nt
TRBJ2-2	TRBV15	-	-	CATSRDPQGGRTGELFF	TGTGCCACCAGCAGAGATCCCCAGGGAGGTCGCACCGGGGAGCTGTTTTTT
TRBJ2-3	TRBV30	TRBD1	-	CAWSPPGQGVGDTQYF	TGTGCCTGGAGTCCTCCGGGACAGGGGGTCGGAGATACGCAGTATTTT
TRBJ2-5	TRBV30	-	-	CAWTDGGQETQYF	TGTGCCTGGACGGACGGGGGTCAAGAGACCCAGTACTTC
TRBJ1-5	TRBV10-3	-	-	CAISEWQGPDQPQHF	TGTGCCATCAGTGAGTGGCAGGGACCGGATCAGCCCCAGCATTTT
TRBJ2-2	TRBV12-3/TRBV12-4	TRBD1	-	CASGTGTTGELFF	TGTGCCAGCGGGACAGGGACCACCGGGGAGCTGTTTTTT
TRBJ1-6	TRBV5-1	TRBD1	-	CASSFEGARNSPLHF	TGCGCCAGCAGCTTCGAGGGGGCTCGGAATTCACCCCTCCACTTT
TRBJ2-3	TRBV28	-	-	CASSFSRGRAQPQYF	TGTGCCAGCAGTTTTTCCAGGGGTAGGGCTCAGCCCCAGTATTTT
TRBJ2-2	TRBV5-1	-	once	CASSWKGGKGTGELFF	TGCGCCAGCAGCTGGAAGGGCGGGAAAGGCACCGGGGAGCTGTTTTTT
TRBJ1-5	TRBV5-6	-	-	CASSLEGDTNQPQHF	TGTGCCAGCAGCTTGGAGGGGGACACCAATCAGCCCCAGCATTTT
TRBJ2-6	TRBV7-2	TRBD2	-	CASSLVLAGGPGANVLTF	TGTGCCAGCAGCTTGGTACTAGCGGGGGGGCCGGGGGCCAACGTCCTGACTTTC
TRBJ2-5	TRBV19	TRBD1	once	CASRDRGRGETQYF	TGTGCCAGTCGGGACAGGGGGCGGGGAGAGACCCAGTACTTC
TRBJ1-6	TRBV25-1	TRBD1	-	CASSDVGQAVAPLHF	TGTGCCAGCAGCGATGTGGGACAGGCCGTTGCCCCCCTCCACTTT
TRBJ1-5	TRBV6-5	TRBD1	-	CASSKSGQARQPQHF	TGTGCCAGCAGTAAATCGGGACAGGCGCGCCAGCCCCAGCATTTT
TRBJ2-3	TRBV4-2	TRBD2	few	CASSQDLLASGGGVTDTQYF	TGTGCCAGCAGCCAAGATCTTCTGGCTAGCGGGGGGGGCGTGACAGATACGCAGTATTTT
TRBJ2-3	TRBV4-1	-	-	CASSRNPGPLGADTQYF	TGCGCCAGCAGCCGCAACCCCGGTCCTCTAGGGGCAGATACGCAGTATTTT
TRBJ1-4	TRBV5-4	-	-	CASSAFQGPATNEKLFF	TGTGCCAGCAGCGCGTTCCAGGGGCCCGCAACTAATGAAAAACTGTTTTTT
TRBJ1-5	TRBV5-8	-	-	CASSLYGGVHDQPQHF	TGTGCCAGCAGCTTATACGGCGGAGTCCATGATCAGCCCCAGCATTTT
TRBJ2-3	TRBV4-2	TRBD2	-	CASSPTPGLATDTQYF	TGTGCCAGCAGCCCCACTCCGGGACTAGCCACAGATACGCAGTATTTT
TRBJ2-3	TRBV7-3	TRBD2	-	CASSTKRGGDTQYF	TGTGCCAGCAGCACGAAGCGGGGGGGCGATACGCAGTATTTT
TRBJ1-6	TRBV11-2	-	few	CASSLSLSPLHF	TGTGCCAGCAGCTTATCATTATCACCCCTCCACTTT
TRBJ1-1	TRBV2	-	-	CASTADVANTEAFF	TGTGCCAGCACCGCGGACGTAGCGAACACTGAAGCTTTCTTT
TRBJ2-3	TRBV7-2	-	-	CASSLGGTDTQYF	TGTGCCAGCAGCTTAGGTGGCACAGATACGCAGTATTTT
TRBJ1-1	TRBV7-3	-	-	CASSFTGSTEAFF	TGTGCCAGCAGCTTCACAGGGAGCACTGAAGCTTTCTTT
TRBJ2-5	TRBV11-3	-	-	CASSFLGAGETQYF	TGTGCCAGCAGCTTCCTAGGGGCGGGGGAGACCCAGTACTTC
TRBJ1-1	TRBV18	TRBD1	-	CASSITGTGGPTEAFF	TGTGCCAGCTCAATTACCGGGACAGGGGGTCCCACTGAAGCTTTCTTT
TRBJ1-2	TRBV9	TRBD1	-	CASSVELGGGGYTF	TGTGCCAGCAGCGTAGAACTAGGGGGCGGTGGCTACACCTTC
TRBJ2-2	TRBV5-5	-	-	CASSLRPTENTGELFF	TGTGCCAGCAGCCTAAGACCGACAGAGAACACCGGGGAGCTGTTTTTT
TRBJ2-3	TRBV9	-	-	CASSVVGGLIGDTQYF	TGTGCCAGCAGCGTAGTTGGAGGCCTTATAGGAGATACGCAGTATTTT
TRBJ1-2	TRBV7-3	-	-	CASSPGPNYGYTF	TGTGCCAGCAGCCCGGGACCGAACTATGGCTACACCTTC
TRBJ2-2	TRBV10-1	-	-	CASSDDRRNSGGTGELFF	TGCGCCAGCAGTGATGACAGGAGGAATTCAGGCGGGACCGGGGAGCTGTTTTTT
TRBJ2-1	TRBV5-6	-	-	CASSHDRGASYNEQFF	TGTGCCAGCAGCCATGATCGGGGGGCGTCCTACAATGAGCAGTTCTTC
TRBJ2-2	TRBV14	-	-	CASSQTNTGELFF	TGTGCCAGCAGCCAAACTAACACCGGGGAGCTGTTTTTT
TRBJ1-1	TRBV5-1	TRBD1	-	CASSAGTGGTEAFF	TGCGCCAGCAGCGCCGGGACAGGGGGCACTGAAGCTTTCTTT
TRBJ1-5	TRBV6-1	TRBD1	few	CASSEQTGRQPQHF	TGTGCCAGCAGTGAGCAGACAGGGCGTCAGCCCCAGCATTTT
TRBJ2-1	TRBV10-1	TRBD2	-	CASSDLTSGEYNEQFF	TGCGCCAGCAGTGACTTAACTAGCGGGGAATACAATGAGCAGTTCTTC
TRBJ1-1	TRBV6-6	-	-	CASGRRQGGFYTEAFF	TGTGCCAGCGGGAGGCGGCAGGGAGGGTTCTACACTGAAGCTTTCTTT
TRBJ1-5	TRBV30	-	-	CAWSRVGGQPQHF	TGTGCCTGGAGCCGTGTCGGAGGGCAGCCCCAGCATTTT
TRBJ1-1	TRBV12-3/TRBV12-4	-	-	CASSASMNTEAFF	TGTGCCAGCAGCGCTTCCATGAACACTGAAGCTTTCTTT
TRBJ2-6	TRBV12-5	-	-	CASLSSGANVLTF	TGTGCTAGTCTGAGCTCTGGGGCCAACGTCCTGACTTTC
TRBJ2-3	TRBV7-2	-	-	CASSPNRDTQYF	TGTGCCAGCAGCCCAAACAGAGATACGCAGTATTTT
TRBJ2-2	TRBV4-1	TRBD2	-	CASSQRTSGGNTGELFF	TGCGCCAGCAGCCAACGAACTAGCGGGGGAAACACCGGGGAGCTGTTTTTT
TRBJ2-5	TRBV11-1	-	-	CASSARDPEETQYF	TGTGCCAGCAGCGCCCGGGACCCAGAGGAGACCCAGTACTTC
TRBJ1-2	TRBV3-1/TRBV3-2	-	-	CASSQDLRGGYGYTF	TGTGCCAGCAGCCAAGATCTTAGGGGTGGCTATGGCTACACCTTC
TRBJ2-2	TRBV11-2	-	-	CASSPFRTGELFF	TGTGCCAGCAGCCCATTTAGGACCGGGGAGCTGTTTTTT
TRBJ1-4	TRBV30	-	-	CAWSHNEKLFF	TGTGCCTGGAGTCATAATGAAAAACTGTTTTTT
TRBJ2-3	TRBV19	-	-	CASSIDDYTQYF	TGTGCCAGTAGTATCGACGACTATACGCAGTATTTT
TRBJ1-2	TRBV7-2	-	-	CASSLYTPPGYTF	TGTGCCAGCAGCTTATATACACCCCCTGGCTACACCTTC
TRBJ2-6	TRBV12-3/TRBV12-4	-	-	CASSLRAPYVLTF	TGTGCCAGCAGTTTACGGGCCCCCTACGTCCTGACTTTC
TRBJ2-5	TRBV5-1	TRBD2	-	CASSQGLAGGQETQYF	TGCGCCAGCAGCCAGGGACTAGCGGGGGGACAAGAGACCCAGTACTTC
TRBJ2-3	TRBV11-2	-	-	CASGWAKGRTDTQYF	TGTGCCAGCGGATGGGCGAAGGGTCGCACAGATACGCAGTATTTT